This T cell receptor (beta chain) was found in a study of beta chain features in type 1 diabetes. The V and J ends lost 4 bases and 8 bases respectively, with 20 bases between them. This CDR3 has 15 amino acids. Germline V lookup: CDR1 SGHVS, CDR2 FNYEAQ. In the case of this clone: Its specificity is not known.

Points from the study as a whole: Type 1 diabetes patients showed a moderate but significant shortening of TCRB CDR3s in all four CD4+ subsets.

The sequenced template was cDNA made from the entire isolated RNA. Sequencing used immunoSEQ multiplex PCR; TCRdb keeps in-frame clones, though not all of them. There are about 340,000 clones in the sample; approximately 15% occur only once, and roughly 0.015% lies in the top ten. The chain is built from TRBV7-6 and TRBJ1-2; a possible D gene is TRBD1 (6 bases). This TCR was sampled from a woman between 18 and 29 years old with type 1 diabetes. The sequenced sample consisted of naive CD4+ T cells from blood. CDR3 coding DNA: TGTGCCAGCAGCTCATCCGCTGTGGGGGCAGAAGGCTACACCTTC. Translated, it gives CASSSSAVGAEGYTF. The complete variable domain, with remaining parts taken from reference TRBV7-6 and TRBJ1-2, reads GAGVSQSPRYKVTKRGQDVALRCDPISGHVSLYWYRQALGQGPEFLTYFNYEAQQDKSGLPNDRFSAERPEGSISTLTIQRTEQRDSAMYRCASSSSAVGAEGYTFGSGTRLTVV.